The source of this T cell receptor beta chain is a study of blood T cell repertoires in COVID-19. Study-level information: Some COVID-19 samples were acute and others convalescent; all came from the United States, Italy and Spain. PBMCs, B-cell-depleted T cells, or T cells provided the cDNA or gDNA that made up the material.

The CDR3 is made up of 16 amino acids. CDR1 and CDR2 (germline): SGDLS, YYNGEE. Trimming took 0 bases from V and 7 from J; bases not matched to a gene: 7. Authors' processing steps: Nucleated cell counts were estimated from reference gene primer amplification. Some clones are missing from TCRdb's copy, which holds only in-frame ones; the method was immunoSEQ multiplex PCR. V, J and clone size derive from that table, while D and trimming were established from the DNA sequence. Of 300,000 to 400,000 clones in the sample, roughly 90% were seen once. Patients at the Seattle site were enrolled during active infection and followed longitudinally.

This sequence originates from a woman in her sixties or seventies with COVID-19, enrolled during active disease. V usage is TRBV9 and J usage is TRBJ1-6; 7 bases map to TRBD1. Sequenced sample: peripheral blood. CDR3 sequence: CASSVGGTALNSPLHF. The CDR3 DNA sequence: TGTGCCAGCAGCGTAGGTGGGACAGCACTCAATTCACCCCTCCACTTT.